These 2 T cell receptor beta chains originate from one sample sequenced in a study of blood T cell repertoires in COVID-19. Assay: immunoSEQ multiplex PCR; the TCRdb copy retains only in-frame clones and omits some. The table includes about 200,000 clones, around 84% detected once. The sample consisted of peripheral blood. The receptors here all came from a woman aged 80 or over with acute or convalescent COVID-19.

The V gene is TRBV3-1 (or the pseudogene TRBV3-2), the J gene TRBJ1-4, with TRBD1 as a possible D gene (6 bases). Germline V gene sequence: CDR1 LGHDT, CDR2 YNNKEL (reference sequence). The CDR3 consists of 15 residues. The germline V and J ends were trimmed by 1 base and 11 bases, with 17 bases remaining between them. As DNA, the CDR3 is TGTGCCAGCAGCCAAGCTGGGACAAGAGGGGCCAAACTGTTTTTT. As protein: CASSQAGTRGAKLFF.

The table lists this clone with a count of one. The chain couples TRBV19 to TRBJ2-1; D is unclear. The CDR3 spans 11 residues. V lost 5 bases and J lost 8, with 7 bases in between. The germline CDR1 and CDR2 sequences are LNHDA and SQIVND (reference sequence). CDR3 region: CASSVYYEQFF. The CDR3, as DNA: TGTGCCAGTAGTGTATACTATGAGCAGTTCTTC.